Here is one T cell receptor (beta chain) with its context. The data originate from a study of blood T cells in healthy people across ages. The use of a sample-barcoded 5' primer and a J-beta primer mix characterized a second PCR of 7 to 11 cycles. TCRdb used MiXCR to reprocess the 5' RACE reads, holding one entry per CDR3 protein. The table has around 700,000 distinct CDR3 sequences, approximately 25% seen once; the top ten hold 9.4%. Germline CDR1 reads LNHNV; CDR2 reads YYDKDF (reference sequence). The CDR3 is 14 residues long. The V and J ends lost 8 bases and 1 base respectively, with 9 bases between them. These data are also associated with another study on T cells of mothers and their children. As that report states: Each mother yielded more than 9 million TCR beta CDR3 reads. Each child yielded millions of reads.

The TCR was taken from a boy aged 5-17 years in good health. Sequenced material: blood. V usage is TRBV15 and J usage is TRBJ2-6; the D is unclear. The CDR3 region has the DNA TGTGCCACCGGGCAGAGATCTGGGGCCAACGTCCTGACTTTC. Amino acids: CATGQRSGANVLTF.